The 8 T cell receptor beta chains in this list originate from one sample, sequenced in a study of T cell repertoires in cytomegalovirus infection. TCRdb used MiXCR to reprocess the reads, holding one entry per CDR3 protein. The table has about 920,000 distinct CDR3 sequences, around 31% seen once; the top ten hold over 11%. No antigen is known for these receptors. The specimen comprised cultured CD8+ T cells from PBMCs, sampled from culture after CMV antigen stimulation. All receptors derive from a human donor in good health (CMV status not recorded). Some clones in this sample may be carry-over from other donors' samples.

The chain couples TRBV28 to TRBJ2-5; D gene unclear. The CDR3 consists of 13 residues. The V and J ends lost 6 bases and 3 bases respectively, with 11 bases between them. CDR1 and CDR2 (germline): MDHEN, SYDVKM. The CDR3 DNA follows: TGTGCCAGCAGCCTCGCCTGGGAAGAGACCCAGTACTTC. This sequence encodes CASSLAWEETQYF.

This clonotype was recorded once. A much larger clone lies a single base off, so this may be a read error. The gene calls are TRBV7-6 and TRBJ2-5; TRBD2 agrees at 8 bases. The CDR3 extends over 16 amino acids. The germline CDR1 and CDR2 sequences are SGHVS and FNYEAQ. The CDR3 reads CAGSTGLASPQETQYF. The CDR3 DNA is TGTGCCGGCAGCACCGGACTAGCCTCCCCCCAAGAGACCCAGTACTTC.

Points on this clonotype: This sequence may be a read error, since a much larger clone differs from it by one base. The V call is TRBV7-2, the J call TRBJ2-2; possible D gene TRBD2, 6 bases. V lost 5 bases and J 0 bases, leaving 10 bases between the germline ends. There are 15 residues in the CDR3. Germline loops: CDR1 SGHTA, CDR2 FQGNSA. The CDR3 DNA reads TGTGCCAGCAGCCACGGACTACCGAACACCGGGGAGCTGTTTTTT. The encoded protein is CASSHGLPNTGELFF. Using reference TRBV7-2 and TRBJ2-2 for the parts outside the CDR3, the full variable domain is GAGVSQSPSNKVTEKGKDVELRCDPISGHTALYWYRQSLGQGLEFLIYFQGNSAPDKSGLPSDRFSAERTGGSVSTLTIQRTQQEDSAVYLCASSHGLPNTGELFFGEGSRLTVL.

In DNA, the CDR3 is TGTGCCAGCAGCTTATCGACCCAGGGGCACAATGAGCAGTTCTTC. It specifies CASSLSTQGHNEQFF. This chain links TRBV7-3 with TRBJ2-1, with D maybe TRBD1 (6 bases). Germline loops: CDR1 SGHTA, CDR2 FQGTGA. The CDR3 runs 15 residues. The germline V and J ends were trimmed by 2 bases and 5 bases, with 13 bases remaining between them.

This clonotype has at least ten counts. V and J are TRBV7-2 and TRBJ2-5; weak D call: TRBD1 (6 bases). The CDR3 is made up of 14 amino acids. Germline V gene sequence: CDR1 SGHTA, CDR2 FQGNSA. Trimming took 7 bases from V and 5 from J, leaving 17 bases between them. As DNA, the CDR3 is TGTGCCAGCAACCCGACAGGAGGTTGGGAGACCCAGTACTTC. This translates into CASNPTGGWETQYF.

Comments on this clonotype: The germline gene is not matched at one end of the junction; a read error may be the cause. The chain couples TRBV27 to TRBJ1-1; the match to TRBD1 covers 7 bases. The CDR3 extends over 14 amino acids. The V gene's germline CDR1 is MNHEY and CDR2 SMNVEV (reference sequence). CDR3 amino acids: CANSFLGTATEAFF. Written as DNA, the CDR3 is TGTGCCAACAGTTTTCTTGGGACAGCCACTGAAGCTTTCTTT.

The chain has TRBV6-2 or TRBV6-3 and TRBJ2-2; D is unresolved. V lost 4 bases, J lost 1 base, and 10 bases lay in between. CDR1 MNHEY and CDR2 SVGEGT come from the germline V gene. The CDR3 has 15 amino acids. In nucleotides, the CDR3 is TGTGCCAGCAGTTTAGGGCAAGAGAACACCGGGGAGCTGTTTTTT. Amino acid sequence: CASSLGQENTGELFF.

On this clonotype: The junction departs from the called germline gene at one end, perhaps through a read error. The chain has TRBV6-6 and TRBJ2-2; 9 positions agree with TRBD1. The CDR3 is 16 amino acids. Germline-derived CDR1 and CDR2 are MNHNY and SVGAGI (reference sequence). The CDR3 protein is CASSYSGTGNAGELFF. As DNA, the CDR3 is TGTGCCAGCAGTTATTCCGGGACAGGGAACGCCGGGGAGCTGTTTTTT.